The next 18 T cell receptor beta chains were all read from a single sample in a study of blood T cells in healthy people across ages. A second about 6 to 11 cycle PCR used barcoded and J-beta primers. TCRdb independently ran MiXCR on the 5' RACE reads; one entry per CDR3 protein. Seen here are fewer than 1,200,000 distinct CDR3 sequences, roughly a quarter observed once, and the top ten hold less than 0.85%. This sample was shared with a second study, whose subject was T cells of mothers and their children.

The sequencing sample was made of blood. These receptors came from a girl aged 2 to 9 in good health.

This chain joins TRBV15 and TRBJ2-5; no clear D. The CDR3 has 17 residues. Germline loops: CDR1 LNHNV, CDR2 YYDKDF (reference sequence). The ends were cut back, 0 bases at V and 1 base at J, with 15 bases in the middle. In DNA, the CDR3 is TGTGCCACCAGCAGAGATTGGTTAAAGGGTGGCCAAGAGACCCAGTACTTC. This translates into CATSRDWLKGGQETQYF. Based on the CDR3 plus reference TRBV15 and TRBJ2-5, the full variable domain is DAMVIQNPRYQVTQFGKPVTLSCSQTLNHNVMYWYQQKSSQAPKLLFHYYDKDFNNEADTPDNFQSRRPNTSFCFLDIRSPGLGDTAMYLCATSRDWLKGGQETQYFGPGTRLLVL.

The chain couples TRBV7-9 to TRBJ2-7; D gene uncertain. The germline V gene encodes CDR1 SEHNR and CDR2 FQNEAQ (reference sequence). The CDR3 covers 12 residues. Trimming left V 10 bases short and J 1 base short, with 11 bases between. CDR3 loop: CAITAMSYEQYF. In DNA, the CDR3 is TGTGCCATTACAGCTATGTCCTACGAGCAGTACTTC.

Only a few counts were recorded for this clonotype. The CDR3 DNA reads as TGCGCCAGCAGCCAGAGACTAGCATCGTCTGAGCAGTTCTTC. This sequence encodes CASSQRLASSEQFF. The V and J genes are TRBV4-1 and TRBJ2-1; the match to TRBD2 covers 7 bases. V was clipped by 3 bases and J by 9 bases; unmatched bases: 8. The CDR3 is made up of 14 amino acids. Looked up from germline, CDR1 is MGHRA and CDR2 is YSYEKL.

This clonotype has only a few counts. The gene calls are TRBV29-1 and TRBJ1-2; the D gene is possibly TRBD1 (5 bases). Between the trimmed V and J ends, which lost 0 bases and 0 bases, there was a span of 17 bases. The germline CDR1 and CDR2 sequences are SQVTM and ANQGSEA. The CDR3 is 17 amino acids. The DNA for the CDR3 is TGCAGCGTTGAAGATGGGGCTTCTGAGCCCTCTAACTATGGCTACACCTTC. This encodes CSVEDGASEPSNYGYTF.

This clonotype was seen a handful of times. The CDR3 DNA is TGTGCCAGCAGCCCGACCGGACAGACGGACGAGCAGTACTTC. Its protein is CASSPTGQTDEQYF. The chain couples TRBV5-5 to TRBJ2-7; TRBD1 might be the D (6 bases). Trimming removed 4 bases at V and 5 bases at J, with 16 bases between. Germline loops: CDR1 SGHKS, CDR2 YYEKEE (reference sequence). CDR3 length equals 14 residues.

This sequence joins TRBV29-1 and TRBJ2-5; 7 bases line up with TRBD2. Trimming removed 0 bases from V and 5 bases from J; junction bases left unmatched: 6. Germline V lookup: CDR1 SQVTM, CDR2 ANQGSEA. This CDR3 spans 14 amino acids. This CDR3 reads CSVEDKRLAETQYF. CDR3 bases: TGCAGCGTTGAAGACAAAAGACTAGCTGAGACCCAGTACTTC.

The CDR3 nucleotides are TGCGCCAGCAGCCAGGGGACTGGTTCAGATACGCAGTATTTT. Protein: CASSQGTGSDTQYF. This chain joins TRBV4-3 and TRBJ2-3; weak D call: TRBD2 (6 bases). Germline CDR1 LGHNA, CDR2 YSLEER. The CDR3 loop spans 14 amino acids. Trimming took 3 bases from V and 4 from J, leaving 11 bases between them.

This clonotype has at least ten counts. V gene TRBV28 combines with J gene TRBJ2-1; D perhaps matches TRBD2 (6 bases). The CDR3 totals 14 residues. Per the germline V gene, CDR1 is MDHEN and CDR2 is SYDVKM. Trimming left V 5 bases short and J 2 bases short, with 10 bases between. CDR3 sequence reads: CASSREIPYNEQFF. CDR3 DNA: TGTGCCAGCAGTCGGGAGATCCCCTACAATGAGCAGTTCTTC.

Only a few counts were recorded for this clonotype. V gene TRBV5-4 combines with J gene TRBJ2-5; a possible D gene is TRBD2 (6 bases). CDR3 length equals 15 residues. In germline, CDR1 is SGHNT, CDR2 YYREEE (reference sequence). The V end was cut by 3 bases, the J end by 4 bases, with 16 bases between. The CDR3 loop is CASSSSLGGGETQYF. The CDR3 DNA reads as TGTGCCAGCAGCTCAAGCTTGGGGGGTGGAGAGACCCAGTACTTC. Complete variable domain (other parts from reference TRBV5-4 and TRBJ2-5): ETGVTQSPTHLIKTRGQQVTLRCSSQSGHNTVSWYQQALGQGPQFIFQYYREEENGRGNFPPRFSGLQFPNYSSELNVNALELDDSALYLCASSSSLGGGETQYFGPGTRLLVL.

V usage is TRBV2 and J usage is TRBJ2-1; TRBD2 matches at 7 bases. The CDR3 has 16 amino acids. Trimming removed 2 bases from V and 6 bases from J; junction bases left unmatched: 10. Germline V gene data show CDR1 as SNHLY and CDR2 as FYNNEI. CDR3 region: CASSEYVGGPLNEQFF. CDR3 DNA: TGTGCCAGCAGTGAATATGTGGGAGGGCCCCTCAATGAGCAGTTCTTC.

This clonotype was found a few times. The gene calls are TRBV5-1 and TRBJ2-5; D is unresolved. The closer fit of TRBJ2-7 to the DNA end suggests the J call may be wrong. Germline values: CDR1 SGHRS, CDR2 YFSETQ. This CDR3 spans 14 amino acids. CDR3 sequence (DNA): TGCGCCAGCAGCTTCGAAATGTGGGACTACGAGCAGTACTTC. It specifies CASSFEMWDYEQYF.

This clonotype was counted a single time. The chain has TRBV10-3 and TRBJ2-7, with 12 bases fitting TRBD1. This CDR3 spans 14 amino acids. CDR1 is ENHRY and CDR2 is SYGVKD in the germline V gene. The trim removed 11 bases at V and 6 bases at J, leaving 11 bases unmatched. CDR3: CAGRDRGLSSEQYF. The CDR3 coding sequence is TGTGCCGGCCGGGACAGGGGGCTATCTAGCGAGCAGTACTTC.

This sequence joins TRBV20-1 and TRBJ2-3; 8 nucleotides align to TRBD1. This CDR3 has 19 residues. Germline assignment: CDR1 DFQATT and CDR2 SNEGSKA (reference sequence). V trimming: 6 bases; J trimming: 6 bases; junction bases outside the gene matches: 26. CDR3 sequence reads: CSALCPSEITGQVMDTQYF. CDR3 sequence (DNA): TGCAGTGCGCTATGTCCCTCGGAAATTACGGGACAGGTAATGGATACGCAGTATTTT.

This rearrangement joins TRBV5-6 to TRBJ2-1; 7 nucleotides align to TRBD2. Looked up from germline, CDR1 is SGHDT and CDR2 is YYEEEE. The CDR3 totals 15 residues. J lost 0 bases, V lost 4 bases, and 4 bases had no gene match. The chain's CDR3 is CASSAGTNSYNEQFF. The CDR3 DNA sequence: TGTGCCAGCAGCGCCGGGACTAACTCCTACAATGAGCAGTTCTTC. The full variable domain, in which reference TRBV5-6 and TRBJ2-1 provide the parts outside the CDR3, is DAGVTQSPTHLIKTRGQQVTLRCSPKSGHDTVSWYQQALGQGPQFIFQYYEEEERQRGNFPDRFSGHQFPNYSSELNVNALLLGDSALYLCASSAGTNSYNEQFFGPGTRLTVL.

V is TRBV27 and J is TRBJ2-3; no clear D. Germline CDR1 reads MNHEY; CDR2 reads SMNVEV (reference sequence). This CDR3 comprises 15 residues. The V and J ends lost 8 bases and 2 bases respectively, with 17 bases between them. CDR3 region: CASGSIRSTTDTQYF. The CDR3 DNA reads TGTGCCAGCGGTTCCATTCGCAGTACCACAGATACGCAGTATTTT.

This rearrangement joins TRBV3-1 to TRBJ1-1, with no clear D. The CDR3 spans 16 residues. V was trimmed by 0 bases and J by 3 bases, leaving 14 bases between them. The germline V gene encodes CDR1 LGHDT and CDR2 YNNKEL (reference sequence). CDR3 region: CASSQDLEGRDTEAFF. For the CDR3, the DNA is TGTGCCAGCAGCCAAGATCTTGAAGGGCGGGACACTGAAGCTTTCTTT.

The J gene is TRBJ2-1, the V gene TRBV7-9, with a weak D call TRBD1 (6 bases). The length of the CDR3 is 13 residues. Trimming shortened V by 8 bases and J by 5 bases, and 13 bases separated the two germline ends. CDR1 and CDR2 (germline): SEHNR, FQNEAQ (reference sequence). The CDR3 protein is CASELGADNEQFF. CDR3 coding DNA: TGTGCCAGCGAGTTGGGGGCGGACAATGAGCAGTTCTTC.

This clonotype has only a few counts. The chain couples TRBV7-9 to TRBJ1-4; D is perhaps TRBD1 (5 bases). The CDR3 is 14 residues long. Deletions cut 7 bases from V and 7 bases from J, with 16 bases between. Per germline, CDR1 SEHNR and CDR2 FQNEAQ (reference sequence). CDR3 loop: CASNPVREAEKLFF. In nucleotides, the CDR3 is TGTGCCAGCAACCCCGTCAGGGAGGCTGAAAAACTGTTTTTT.